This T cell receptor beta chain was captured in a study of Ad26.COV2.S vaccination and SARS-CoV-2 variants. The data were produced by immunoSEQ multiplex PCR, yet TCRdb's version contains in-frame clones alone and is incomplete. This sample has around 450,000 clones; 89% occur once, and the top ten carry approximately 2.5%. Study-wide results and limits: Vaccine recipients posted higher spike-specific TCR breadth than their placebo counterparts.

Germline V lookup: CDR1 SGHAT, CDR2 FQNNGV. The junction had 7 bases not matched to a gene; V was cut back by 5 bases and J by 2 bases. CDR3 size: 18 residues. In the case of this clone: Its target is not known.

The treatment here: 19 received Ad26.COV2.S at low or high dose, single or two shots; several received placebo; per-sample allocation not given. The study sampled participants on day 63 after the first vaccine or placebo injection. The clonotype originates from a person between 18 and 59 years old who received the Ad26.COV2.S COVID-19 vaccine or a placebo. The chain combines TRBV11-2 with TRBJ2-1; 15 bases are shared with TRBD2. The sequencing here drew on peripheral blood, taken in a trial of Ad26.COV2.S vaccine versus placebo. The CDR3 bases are TGTGCCAGCAGCCCCCGGACTAGCGGGAGGGCAACCTACAATGAGCAGTTCTTC. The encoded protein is CASSPRTSGRATYNEQFF.